The 7 T cell receptor beta chains presented below share a single source sample, sequenced in a study of blood T cell repertoires in COVID-19. Profiled with immunoSEQ multiplex PCR; TCRdb holds only in-frame clones, not every one. This sample carries 70,000 or so clones, 75% to 90% of them seen once, and the ten largest clones take roughly 2%. The sample taken for sequencing was peripheral blood. All receptors come from a man aged 25-40 years with acute or convalescent COVID-19.

This clone has a single count. The chain joins TRBV4-2 to TRBJ1-6; 8 bases fit TRBD1. Germline V gene lookup returns CDR1 LGHNA and CDR2 YNFKEQ. With 0 bases clipped from V and 8 bases from J, the junction kept 6 bases outside the gene matches. CDR3 length equals 16 residues. The CDR3: CASSQDRGQGDSPLHF. CDR3 DNA sequence: TGTGCCAGCAGCCAAGATAGAGGACAGGGCGATTCACCCCTCCACTTT.

This chain joins TRBV19 and TRBJ2-2, with 11 bases fitting TRBD1. V was clipped by 4 bases and J by 2 bases; unmatched bases: 3. This CDR3 is built from 16 residues. CDR1 LNHDA and CDR2 SQIVND come from the germline V gene (reference sequence). CDR3 in amino acids: CASSTRTGGNTGELFF. The CDR3 DNA reads as TGTGCCAGTAGTACCCGGACAGGGGGCAACACCGGGGAGCTGTTTTTT. The complete variable domain, with remaining parts taken from reference TRBV19 and TRBJ2-2, reads DGGITQSPKYLFRKEGQNVTLSCEQNLNHDAMYWYRQDPGQGLRLIYYSQIVNDFQKGDIAEGYSVSREKKESFPLTVTSAQKNPTAFYLCASSTRTGGNTGELFFGEGSRLTVL.

V and J are TRBV5-4 and TRBJ1-2; D is perhaps TRBD1 (6 bases). The length of the CDR3 is 15 residues. CDR1 and CDR2 from the germline V gene are SGHNT and YYREEE (reference sequence). With 0 bases removed from V and 2 bases from J, the gap between germline ends came to 11 bases. The CDR3 loop reads CASSLGQGWNYGYTF. The CDR3 DNA reads as TGTGCCAGCAGCTTGGGGCAGGGGTGGAACTATGGCTACACCTTC.

The chain recombines TRBV30 with TRBJ2-3; 8 bases are a match to TRBD1. After removal of 2 bases from V and 4 bases from J, the junction contained 11 bases not matched to a gene. CDR1 is GTSNPN, CDR2 SVGIG, per germline (reference sequence). The CDR3 is made up of 16 amino acids. The CDR3 sequence is CAWSLGFRGRADTQYF. CDR3 DNA sequence: TGTGCCTGGAGTCTTGGGTTCAGGGGGCGCGCAGATACGCAGTATTTT.

The CDR3 sequence: CASSLRTGTAPTNEKLFF. As DNA, the CDR3 is TGTGCCAGCAGCTTACGGACCGGGACAGCACCAACTAATGAAAAACTGTTTTTT. V and J are TRBV7-8 and TRBJ1-4, with 7 bases matching TRBD1. CDR1 SGHVS and CDR2 FQNEAQ come from the germline V gene. The trim removed 2 bases at V and 0 bases at J, leaving 9 bases unmatched. The CDR3 totals 18 residues.

This clone was found once. This chain uses TRBV27 with TRBJ1-6, with 9 nucleotides matching TRBD1. Germline CDR1 reads MNHEY; CDR2 reads SMNVEV (reference sequence). J was trimmed by 6 bases and V by 3 bases; bases with no gene match: 0. This CDR3 comprises 14 residues. CDR3 loop: CASSLTGGNSPLHF. For the CDR3, the DNA is TGTGCCAGCAGTTTGACAGGGGGTAATTCACCCCTCCACTTT.

The chain is built from TRBV6-6 and TRBJ1-1, with 10 bases that match TRBD1. Germline CDR1 MNHNY, CDR2 SVGAGI (reference sequence). Trimming removed 5 bases from V and 4 bases from J; junction bases left unmatched: 10. This CDR3 is 16 amino acids long. The CDR3 reads CASSTGTGDESTEAFF. CDR3 in DNA: TGTGCCAGCAGTACGGGGACAGGGGATGAGAGCACTGAAGCTTTCTTT.